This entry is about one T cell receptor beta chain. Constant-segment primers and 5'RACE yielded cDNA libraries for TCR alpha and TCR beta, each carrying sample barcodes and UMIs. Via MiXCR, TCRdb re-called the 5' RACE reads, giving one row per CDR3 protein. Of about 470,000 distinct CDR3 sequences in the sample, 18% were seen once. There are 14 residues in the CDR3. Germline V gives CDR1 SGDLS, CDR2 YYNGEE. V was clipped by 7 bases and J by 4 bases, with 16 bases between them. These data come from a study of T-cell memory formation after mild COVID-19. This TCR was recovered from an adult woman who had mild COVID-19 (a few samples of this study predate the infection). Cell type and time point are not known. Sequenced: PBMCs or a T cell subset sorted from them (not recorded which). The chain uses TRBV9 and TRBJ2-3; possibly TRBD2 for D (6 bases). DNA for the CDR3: TGTGCCAGCTCGGGGGACCGGCGCGCAGATACGCAGTATTTT. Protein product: CASSGDRRADTQYF.